Listed here is a single TCR beta chain. Its antigen is as yet unknown. This is likely a read error, given that the CDR3 carries no conserved phenylalanine or tryptophan at its end. Using RNA template, CDR3s of TCR alpha and beta were amplified with iRepertoire arm-PCR. TCRdb independently ran MiXCR on the multiplex PCR reads; one entry per CDR3 protein. Of more than 350,000 distinct CDR3 sequences in the sample, 41% were seen once. The data are from a study of glioma-infiltrating T cells. With 7 bases clipped from V and 6 bases from J, the junction kept 9 bases outside the gene matches. Germline V lookup: CDR1 MNHEY, CDR2 SMNVEV (reference sequence). This CDR3 is 14 amino acids long. Study conclusions and caveats: Very few CDR3 sequences were shared between tissue and blood. A blood CDR3 motif signature was depleted in highly divergent patients.

Sequencing used glioma tissue, nonneoplastic brain tissue, or PBMCs (not recorded which). V gene TRBV27 combines with J gene TRBJ1-5, with TRBD1 matching 7 bases. The origin of this receptor is a human donor with low-grade glioma or glioblastoma, undergoing nonglioma brain surgery, or in good health (not recorded which). As DNA, the CDR3 is TGTGCCAGCACCCCGACAGGGTCCAGTCAGCCCCAGCATCTT. Protein sequence: CASTPTGSSQPQHL.